Each of the 26 T cell receptor beta chains below was sequenced from the same sample in a study of T cells after posttransplantation cyclophosphamide. TCRdb keeps only in-frame clones here, not all; method: immunoSEQ multiplex PCR. This repertoire holds over 45,000 clones, and none appear only once. The material sequenced was PBMCs. Source of these receptors: a man between 40 and 49 years old in good health, CMV-negative, and a related stem cell transplant donor.

In this sample, this clone turned up many times. The chain joins TRBV28 to TRBJ2-1; D perhaps matches TRBD2 (6 bases). The CDR3 covers 20 residues. Deletions cut 5 bases from V and 0 bases from J, with 26 bases between. CDR1 MDHEN and CDR2 SYDVKM come from the germline V gene. The CDR3: CASSPETRGIWAVSYNEQFF. CDR3 DNA: TGTGCCAGCAGTCCGGAGACTAGAGGGATTTGGGCAGTCTCCTACAATGAGCAGTTCTTC.

This clone has ten or more counts. The gene calls are TRBV19 and TRBJ1-5; 7 nucleotides align to TRBD1. Germline assignment: CDR1 LNHDA and CDR2 SQIVND (reference sequence). CDR3 size: 17 residues. V lost 5 bases, J lost 0 bases, and 10 bases stayed unmatched. CDR3 in DNA: TGTGCCAGTAGTGCTACAGGGGTGGGATATAGCAATCAGCCCCAGCATTTT. Protein product: CASSATGVGYSNQPQHF.

This clone was picked up many times. The gene calls are TRBV10-1 and TRBJ2-7; D is undetermined. The V gene lost 11 bases and the J gene lost 7 bases, with 9 bases spanning the gap. Germline V gene sequence: CDR1 WNHNN, CDR2 SYGVQD (reference sequence). There are 9 residues in the CDR3. For the CDR3, the DNA is TGCGCCCCCCTCCGGGAGCAGTACTTC. Its translation is CAPLREQYF.

This clone appeared many times. The gene calls are TRBV19 and TRBJ2-3; 8 positions match TRBD2. The CDR3 covers 15 residues. CDR1 and CDR2 (germline): LNHDA, SQIVND (reference sequence). With V trimmed by 7 bases and J by 8 bases, 14 bases remained unmatched. DNA of the CDR3: TGTGCCAGTAAGGAGCCGCGAGCGGGAGTAGTTACGCAGTATTTT. It translates to CASKEPRAGVVTQYF.

This clone occurred many times. The chain uses TRBV5-1 and TRBJ2-7; TRBD1 agrees at 7 bases. The germline gives CDR1 SGHRS, CDR2 YFSETQ. The CDR3 sequence is 16 residues long. V shed 2 bases and J 7 bases; nucleotides not matched to a gene: 15. CDR3 sequence (DNA): TGCGCCAGCAGCTTAAGCGAGACAGGGCTGGGTGGGGAGCAGTACTTC. Protein sequence: CASSLSETGLGGEQYF.

This clone was counted ten times or more. The chain employs TRBV9 and TRBJ2-7; TRBD1 might be the D (6 bases). CDR1 SGDLS and CDR2 YYNGEE come from the germline V gene. The CDR3 is 13 amino acids. Trimming took 4 bases from V and 4 from J, leaving 12 bases between them. CDR3 DNA sequence: TGTGCCAGCAGCATTGGGACACCTTACGAGCAGTACTTC. The encoded protein is CASSIGTPYEQYF.

This clone was found many times. The chain couples TRBV29-1 to TRBJ2-7; a possible D gene is TRBD2 (6 bases). V lost 8 bases and J 5 bases, leaving 16 bases between the germline ends. Germline V CDR1 and CDR2: SQVTM, ANQGSEA. CDR3 length: 12 amino acids. Here the CDR3 reads CSIDLGGNEQYF. CDR3 bases: TGCAGCATCGACTTGGGGGGAAACGAGCAGTACTTC.

Ten or more counts support this clone. The CDR3 reads CASSDGQGEREKLFF. The CDR3 region has the DNA TGTGCCAGCAGTGATGGACAGGGAGAGCGGGAAAAACTGTTTTTT. The rearrangement links TRBV6-1 to TRBJ1-4; 8 bases fit TRBD1. The CDR3 runs 15 residues. Trimming at V came to 3 bases and at J to 8 bases, leaving 8 bases not matched to a gene. Germline CDR1 and CDR2: MNHNS and SASEGT.

The table lists this clone with many counts. The chain has TRBV7-8 and TRBJ1-3; D gene unclear. V was trimmed by 1 base and J by 0 bases, leaving 7 bases between them. The CDR3 is 15 amino acids. Looked up from germline, CDR1 is SGHVS and CDR2 is FQNEAQ. CDR3 protein: CASSLVSGSGNTIYF. DNA for the CDR3: TGTGCCAGCAGCTTAGTCTCGGGCTCTGGAAACACCATATATTTT.

This clone has a count of ten or more. This sequence joins TRBV2 and TRBJ2-3; D is unresolved. The germline CDR1 and CDR2 sequences are SNHLY and FYNNEI. V was shortened by 3 bases and J by 6 bases, with 7 bases between the two germline ends. The CDR3 length is 12 residues. CDR3 sequence: CASSDPSDTQYF. The CDR3 DNA reads as TGTGCCAGCAGTGATCCCTCGGATACGCAGTATTTT.

This clone came up many times. This sequence joins TRBV7-2 and TRBJ1-4; D ambiguous. V shed 1 base and J shed 3 bases, with 9 bases lying between them. Per germline, CDR1 SGHTA and CDR2 FQGNSA. The CDR3 is 15 residues long. DNA for the CDR3: TGTGCCAGCAGCTTAGATACGGGAGCTAATGAAAAACTGTTTTTT. Its translation is CASSLDTGANEKLFF.

This clone was detected many times. The chain recombines TRBV6-4 with TRBJ2-7; possible D gene TRBD1, 5 bases. The CDR3 has 14 amino acids. Germline CDR1 MRHNA, CDR2 SNTAGT. V gave up 5 bases and J gave up 0 bases, with 11 bases separating them. CDR3 amino acids: CASSQHQGSYEQYF. CDR3 bases: TGTGCCAGCAGTCAACATCAGGGCTCCTACGAGCAGTACTTC.

This clone was counted at least ten times. The J gene is TRBJ2-7, the V gene TRBV11-2; D call uncertain. V shed 2 bases and J shed 1 base, with 9 bases lying between them. CDR3 size: 14 residues. Germline loops: CDR1 SGHAT, CDR2 FQNNGV. CDR3 sequence (DNA): TGTGCCAGCAGCTTATTGGGCAGATCCTACGAGCAGTACTTC. This sequence encodes CASSLLGRSYEQYF.

This clone was detected ten times or more. Here the CDR3 DNA reads TGTGCCAGTAGTTCCCGTGTCCAAGAGACCCAGTACTTC. Encoded protein: CASSSRVQETQYF. V is TRBV19 and J is TRBJ2-5; D is ambiguous. Germline lookup yields CDR1 LNHDA and CDR2 SQIVND (reference sequence). The CDR3 length is 13 residues. Trimming removed 5 bases from V and 1 base from J, with 8 bases in between.

In this sample, this clone turned up many times. The rearrangement joins TRBV28 to TRBJ1-1, with D possibly being TRBD1 (6 bases). The length of the CDR3 is 13 residues. Trimming removed 7 bases from V and 5 bases from J, with 14 bases in between. The germline gives CDR1 MDHEN, CDR2 SYDVKM. CDR3 sequence: CASTPQGWTEAFF. The DNA of the CDR3 is TGTGCCAGCACCCCCCAGGGGTGGACTGAAGCTTTCTTT.

This clone turned up a few times. J is TRBJ2-5 and V is TRBV7-8, with 9 bases lining up with TRBD2. Gene TRBJ2-7 matches the end of the DNA better, so the J call may be wrong. The V gene's germline CDR1 is SGHVS and CDR2 FQNEAQ. This CDR3 spans 14 amino acids. The CDR3 sequence: CASSYLAGHYEQYF. The CDR3 DNA reads as TGTGCCAGCAGTTACCTAGCGGGACACTACGAGCAGTACTTC.

Ten or more counts support this clone. The gene calls are TRBV11-1 and TRBJ1-2; D is uncertain. The V end lost 8 bases, the J end lost 4 bases, and 11 bases lay between the germline ends. CDR1 and CDR2 (germline): SGHAT, FQDESV (reference sequence). The CDR3 is made up of 12 amino acids. CDR3 nucleotide sequence: TGTGCCAGCGTCATAGGGAGCTATGGCTACACCTTC. This gives the protein CASVIGSYGYTF.

This clone was detected ten times or more. The rearrangement links TRBV28 to TRBJ2-7; TRBD2 aligns across 15 bases. The germline gives CDR1 MDHEN, CDR2 SYDVKM. The CDR3 extends over 16 amino acids. Trimming removed 4 bases from V and 9 bases from J; junction bases left unmatched: 10. Here the CDR3 reads CASSSLRGTSGRRQYF. For the CDR3, the DNA is TGTGCCAGCAGTTCCCTAAGGGGGACTAGCGGGAGGAGGCAGTACTTC.

This clone was counted ten times or more. The CDR3 is CASSEGDNTEAFF. Here the CDR3 DNA reads TGTGCCAGCAGCGAAGGAGATAACACTGAAGCTTTCTTT. The chain carries TRBV7-9 and TRBJ1-1; D remains ambiguous. CDR1 and CDR2 (germline): SEHNR, FQNEAQ (reference sequence). The V gene lost 5 bases and the J gene lost 2 bases, with 9 bases spanning the gap. This CDR3 is 13 amino acids long.

This clone came up many times. Other DNA sequences of this sample code for an identical CDR3. The CDR3 DNA is TGTGCCAGCAGCCTTGACAGGCAAGAGACCCAGTACTTC. Protein product: CASSLDRQETQYF. V is TRBV7-3 and J is TRBJ2-5; perhaps TRBD1 as D (6 bases). From germline, CDR1 is SGHTA and CDR2 FQGTGA. The length of the CDR3 is 13 residues. V lost 5 bases to trimming and J lost 2 bases, with 9 bases between them.

This clone came up many times. DNA for the CDR3: TGTGCCAGCAGTACCATCGGGACTAGCGATGAGCAGTTCTTC. Translated, it gives CASSTIGTSDEQFF. The chain employs TRBV27 and TRBJ2-1; 10 bases align to TRBD2. V trimming: 5 bases; J trimming: 8 bases; junction bases outside the gene matches: 6. Per the germline V gene, CDR1 is MNHEY and CDR2 is SMNVEV (reference sequence). CDR3 size: 14 residues.

The sample holds many counts of this clone. The chain is built from TRBV7-9 and TRBJ2-7; 10 nucleotides align to TRBD2. Trimming at V came to 5 bases and at J to 4 bases, leaving 8 bases not matched to a gene. The CDR3 consists of 15 residues. CDR1 SEHNR and CDR2 FQNEAQ come from the germline V gene (reference sequence). The CDR3 protein is CASSLTSGPRYEQYF. CDR3 bases: TGTGCCAGCAGCCTGACTAGCGGGCCAAGGTACGAGCAGTACTTC.

This clone was picked up many times. This sequence joins TRBV5-6 and TRBJ1-1; 7 nucleotides agree with TRBD1. Trimming took 5 bases from V and 0 from J; bases not matched to a gene: 13. The germline V gene encodes CDR1 SGHDT and CDR2 YYEEEE. This CDR3 comprises 17 residues. For the CDR3, the DNA is TGTGCCAGCAGAGGGAGACAGGGCTTTAACATGAACACTGAAGCTTTCTTT. Protein sequence: CASRGRQGFNMNTEAFF.

In its sample, this clone was seen many times. The chain recombines TRBV30 with TRBJ2-1; perhaps TRBD2 as D (5 bases). CDR1 GTSNPN and CDR2 SVGIG come from the germline V gene (reference sequence). V dropped 5 bases and J dropped 7 bases, with 15 bases sitting between them. The CDR3 loop spans 13 amino acids. This CDR3 reads CAWEGDKGNEQFF. The DNA for the CDR3 is TGTGCCTGGGAGGGTGATAAAGGGAATGAGCAGTTCTTC. The variable domain in full, completed from reference TRBV30 and TRBJ2-1, reads SQTIHQWPATLVQPVGSPLSLECTVEGTSNPNLYWYRQAAGRGLQLLFYSVGIGQISSEVPQNLSASRPQDRQFILSSKKLLLSDSGFYLCAWEGDKGNEQFFGPGTRLTVL.

This clone was observed at least ten times. V is TRBV4-1 and J is TRBJ2-1, with 8 bases matching TRBD2. CDR1 and CDR2 (germline): MGHRA, YSYEKL. CDR3 length equals 17 residues. V lost 4 bases, J lost 6 bases, and 14 bases stayed unmatched. The CDR3 reads CASSRGGVAGLGNEQFF. DNA for the CDR3: TGCGCCAGCAGCCGGGGGGGAGTAGCGGGATTAGGCAATGAGCAGTTCTTC.

This clone was recorded many times. The chain carries TRBV15 and TRBJ2-7, with 7 positions matching TRBD2. J lost 3 bases, V lost 1 base, and 6 bases had no gene match. The length of the CDR3 is 15 residues. Germline V CDR1 and CDR2: LNHNV, YYDKDF (reference sequence). This CDR3 is CATSRGGGTNYEQYF. Written as DNA, the CDR3 is TGTGCCACCAGCAGAGGCGGCGGGACTAACTACGAGCAGTACTTC.